The next 5 T cell receptor beta chains were all read from a single sample in a study of low-dose radiotherapy and immunotherapy resistance in tumors. Primers used for first-strand cDNA, a TRAV- and TRBV-specific set, covered both alpha and beta chains. The authors ran around 22 PCR cycles to amplify TCRs with a constant-region primer and V-primer adapter. TCRdb called the reads again in MiXCR, with one record for every CDR3 protein. The top ten clones hold 11% of a sample with more than 70,000 distinct CDR3 sequences, roughly 31% of them seen once. As for time point: before trial treatment. Sequencing used PBMCs, obtained before treatment. These receptors were taken from a female donor with ovarian cancer.

This clonotype was seen ten or more times. The chain joins TRBV7-2 to TRBJ2-6; 10 bases align to TRBD1. V trimming: 4 bases; J trimming: 5 bases; junction bases outside the gene matches: 14. This CDR3 has 19 amino acids. Germline loops: CDR1 SGHTA, CDR2 FQGNSA. CDR3 bases: TGTGCCAGCAGCTCCCTGCCGGACAGGGGGGGGGCCAGGGCCAACGTCCTGACTTTC. It translates to CASSSLPDRGGARANVLTF.

This clonotype has ten or more counts. The rearrangement joins TRBV6-6 to TRBJ2-1; D is possibly TRBD1 or TRBD2 (7 bases each). Germline V gene sequence: CDR1 MNHNY, CDR2 SVGAGI (reference sequence). Trimming stripped 6 bases from V and 5 bases from J, with 20 bases between. The CDR3 has 16 residues. This chain's CDR3 is CASREAGTVRNNEQFF. The CDR3 bases are TGTGCCAGCAGAGAAGCGGGGACAGTTCGGAACAATGAGCAGTTCTTC.

Judged by abundance, this clonotype is medium-sized. The chain's CDR3 is CASSLNPDRGHWAATNEKLFF. The CDR3 DNA is TGTGCCAGCAGCCTTAACCCGGACAGGGGCCATTGGGCCGCAACTAATGAAAAACTGTTTTTT. V is TRBV28 and J is TRBJ1-4; 9 nucleotides line up with TRBD1. V was clipped by 6 bases and J by 0 bases; unmatched bases: 20. This CDR3 has 21 amino acids. CDR1 and CDR2 (germline): MDHEN, SYDVKM.

For the CDR3, the DNA is TGTGCCAGCGGGGCGGACGAGTTGAATGAGCAGTTCTTC. This translates into CASGADELNEQFF. The V and J genes are TRBV7-6 and TRBJ2-1; possible D gene TRBD1, 5 bases. The V gene's germline CDR1 is SGHVS and CDR2 FNYEAQ. The length of the CDR3 is 13 residues. V lost 8 bases, J lost 7 bases, and 15 bases lay in between. The entire variable domain, with the rest obtained from reference TRBV7-6 and TRBJ2-1, is as follows: GAGVSQSPRYKVTKRGQDVALRCDPISGHVSLYWYRQALGQGPEFLTYFNYEAQQDKSGLPNDRFSAERPEGSISTLTIQRTEQRDSAMYRCASGADELNEQFFGPGTRLTVL.

This clonotype was detected ten times or more. This chain links TRBV15 with TRBJ2-7; 10 bases match TRBD2. This CDR3 comprises 15 residues. CDR1 and CDR2 from the germline V gene are LNHNV and YYDKDF (reference sequence). V shed 4 bases and J 2 bases; nucleotides not matched to a gene: 5. The CDR3 DNA follows: TGTGCCACCAGCACCCTAGCGGGGGCTGCCTACGAGCAGTACTTC. Residues: CATSTLAGAAYEQYF.